The 32 T cell receptor beta chains below were found in one sample sequenced in a study of shared clonotypes between healthy human individuals. The table came from immunoSEQ multiplex PCR; TCRdb's copy has only in-frame clones and leaves some out. The table has some 2,000,000 clones, around 95% seen once. The sequencing input was naive CD4+ T cells sorted from blood. Indicated subset: CD45RA+ positively selected. These receptors all stem from a young man in good health.

The J gene is TRBJ1-6, the V gene TRBV7-6; 9 bases fit TRBD1. Germline V lookup: CDR1 SGHVS, CDR2 FNYEAQ. The V and J ends lost 5 bases and 5 bases, in that order; junction bases with no gene match: 4. The CDR3 length is 15 residues. The CDR3 coding sequence is TGTGCCAGCAGCCCCCGGACAGGGGATAATTCACCCCTCCACTTT. Protein: CASSPRTGDNSPLHF.

The chain carries TRBV12-2 and TRBJ2-1. TRBV12-2 is a listed pseudogene. CDR3 length equals 17 residues. CDR3 bases: TGTGCAAGTCGCTTAGGACCCATTCAGAGCTCCTACAATGAGCAGTTCTTC. It is translated as CASRLGPIQSSYNEQFF.

The rearrangement joins TRBV28 to TRBJ2-7; either TRBD1 or TRBD2 may fit D (5 bases each). V was shortened by 5 bases and J by 8 bases, with 13 bases between the two germline ends. Germline-derived CDR1 and CDR2 are MDHEN and SYDVKM. This CDR3 is built from 12 residues. CDR3 bases: TGTGCCAGCAGTATCACCGGGACCCAGCAGTACTTC. Translating gives CASSITGTQQYF.

This clone appeared a few times. The chain uses TRBV19 and TRBJ1-1; maybe TRBD1 (6 bases). V was cut by 4 bases and J by 0 bases, with 21 bases left in between. Germline loops: CDR1 LNHDA, CDR2 SQIVND (reference sequence). The CDR3 loop spans 18 amino acids. The CDR3 DNA is TGTGCCAGTAGTACCCCGACAGGTATTCCCCTCATGAACACTGAAGCTTTCTTT. It specifies CASSTPTGIPLMNTEAFF.

The chain links TRBV5-4 to TRBJ2-1; 9 bases are shared with TRBD2. The CDR3 is 16 residues long. Germline lookup yields CDR1 SGHNT and CDR2 YYREEE (reference sequence). After removal of 0 bases from V and 7 bases from J, the junction contained 8 bases not matched to a gene. CDR3 DNA: TGTGCCAGCAGCTTGGCCGGCGGGGGGGCTGGAAATGAGCAGTTCTTC. Its translation is CASSLAGGGAGNEQFF. Full variable domain (remainder filled in from reference TRBV5-4 and TRBJ2-1): ETGVTQSPTHLIKTRGQQVTLRCSSQSGHNTVSWYQQALGQGPQFIFQYYREEENGRGNFPPRFSGLQFPNYSSELNVNALELDDSALYLCASSLAGGGAGNEQFFGPGTRLTVL.

The table lists this clone with a count of one. The rearrangement links TRBV28 to TRBJ1-2, with D possibly TRBD1 on 6 matching bases. Per the germline V gene, CDR1 is MDHEN and CDR2 is SYDVKM. Trimming shortened V by 6 bases and J by 2 bases, and 22 bases separated the two germline ends. This CDR3 contains 17 residues. For the CDR3, the DNA is TGTGCCAGCAGACCCAGGGGCGTGGGGAATTTGAACTATGGCTACACCTTC. Translating gives CASRPRGVGNLNYGYTF.

The rearrangement uses TRBV11-2 and TRBJ1-1, with TRBD1 matching 8 bases. Germline lookup yields CDR1 SGHAT and CDR2 FQNNGV. V lost 0 bases and J lost 12; bases outside the gene matches: 6. This CDR3 comprises 13 residues. The CDR3 sequence is CASSLDRQGRSFF. CDR3 sequence (DNA): TGTGCCAGCAGCTTAGATCGACAGGGGAGGTCTTTCTTT.

This sequence joins TRBV7-8 and TRBJ1-2, with 10 nucleotides matching TRBD1. Germline CDR1 and CDR2: SGHVS and FQNEAQ. The length of the CDR3 is 14 residues. Trimming took 0 bases from V and 5 from J; bases not matched to a gene: 0. CDR3: CASSLAGQGYGYTF. CDR3 nucleotide sequence: TGTGCCAGCAGCTTAGCGGGACAGGGGTATGGCTACACCTTC.

A word on this clone: The sample holds other DNA sequences that translate to the same CDR3. This chain connects TRBV7-2 to TRBJ2-5; 8 nucleotides line up with TRBD2. The CDR3 runs to 15 residues. The V gene end was trimmed by 2 bases and the J gene end by 1 base; junction bases not matched to a gene: 3. Germline V gene lookup returns CDR1 SGHTA and CDR2 FQGNSA. CDR3 amino acids: CASSLLSGSQETQYF. DNA for the CDR3: TGTGCCAGCAGCTTATTAAGCGGGAGCCAAGAGACCCAGTACTTC.

The chain links TRBV30 to TRBJ1-3; the D gene is possibly TRBD1 (5 bases). The germline CDR1 and CDR2 sequences are GTSNPN and SVGIG (reference sequence). CDR3 length: 14 residues. The CDR3 nucleotides are TGTGCTTCTATGAGGGACCTCTCTGGAAACACCATATATTTT. It specifies CASMRDLSGNTIYF. The complete variable domain, with remaining parts taken from reference TRBV30 and TRBJ1-3, reads SQTIHQWPATLVQPVGSPLSLECTVEGTSNPNLYWYRQAAGRGLQLLFYSVGIGQISSEVPQNLSASRPQDRQFILSSKKLLLSDSGFYLCASMRDLSGNTIYFGEGSWLTVV.

The chain carries TRBV5-6 and TRBJ2-2; D possibly matches TRBD1 or TRBD2 (5 bases each). Trimming removed 4 bases at V and 1 base at J, with 11 bases between. Germline CDR1 is SGHDT and CDR2 is YYEEEE. CDR3 length: 15 residues. The CDR3 DNA reads TGTGCCAGCAGCAGGGGACCAATGAACACCGGGGAGCTGTTTTTT. It specifies CASSRGPMNTGELFF.

J is TRBJ2-1 and V is TRBV4-1, with TRBD2 matching 9 bases. The CDR3 loop spans 14 amino acids. The germline CDR1 and CDR2 sequences are MGHRA and YSYEKL. V shed 2 bases, J shed 4 bases, and the junction held 0 bases outside the gene matches. The CDR3 is CASSQLAGYNEQFF. The CDR3, as DNA: TGCGCCAGCAGCCAACTAGCGGGGTACAATGAGCAGTTCTTC.

V gene TRBV5-6 combines with J gene TRBJ1-3; D is unresolved. V was trimmed by 7 bases and J by 4 bases, leaving 15 bases between them. The CDR3 runs to 14 residues. Looked up from germline, CDR1 is SGHDT and CDR2 is YYEEEE. The CDR3, as DNA: TGTGCCAGCGGCCTGGGAGTTCAAGGAAACACCATATATTTT. Protein sequence: CASGLGVQGNTIYF.

The V gene is TRBV21-1, the J gene TRBJ1-5; the table's D call TRBD1 went unverified against the DNA. TRBV21-1 constitutes a pseudogene. The CDR3 loop spans 13 amino acids. The CDR3 is CASSRTGCKPQHF. The CDR3 DNA reads TGTGCCAGCAGCAGGACAGGATGTAAGCCCCAGCATTTT.

The count of this clone is one. The rearrangement uses TRBV18 and TRBJ2-2, with D uncertain. The CDR3 covers 12 residues. The V end was cut by 2 bases, the J end by 9 bases, with 7 bases between. The germline V gene has CDR1 KGHSH and CDR2 LQKENI. CDR3 sequence reads: CASSPDARELFF. The CDR3 DNA reads as TGTGCCAGCTCACCAGACGCGCGGGAGCTGTTTTTT.

Remarks on this clone: Germline and junction disagree at one end, which may indicate a read error. The chain couples TRBV2 to TRBJ1-5; D ambiguous. The CDR3 spans 13 residues. From germline, CDR1 is SNHLY and CDR2 FYNNEI. The CDR3 DNA sequence: TGTGCCAGCAGTGAAATTGGCAATCAGCCCCAGCACTTT. Protein sequence: CASSEIGNQPQHF.

Worth noting for this clone: The sample carries other DNA sequences with the same CDR3. This CDR3 reads CASSLAGSTDTQYF. Here the CDR3 DNA reads TGTGCCAGCAGCTTAGCGGGATCCACAGATACGCAGTATTTT. J is TRBJ2-3 and V is TRBV7-6, with D uncertain. The CDR3 is 14 residues long. Germline V lookup: CDR1 SGHVS, CDR2 FNYEAQ. Trimming took 0 bases from V and 2 from J, leaving 6 bases between them.

This chain connects TRBV27 to TRBJ2-4; perhaps TRBD1 as D (6 bases). V lost 7 bases and J 6 bases, leaving 7 bases between the germline ends. CDR3 size: 11 residues. Germline V gene sequence: CDR1 MNHEY, CDR2 SMNVEV (reference sequence). CDR3 bases: TGTGCCAGCAAGGGGGTAAACATTCAGTACTTC. Translating it yields CASKGVNIQYF.

J is TRBJ2-1 and V is TRBV29-1, with D maybe TRBD2 (5 bases). The germline V and J ends were trimmed by 5 bases and 7 bases, with 12 bases remaining between them. Germline V gene data show CDR1 as SQVTM and CDR2 as ANQGSEA. The CDR3 totals 12 residues. The CDR3, as DNA: TGCAGCGTTATCCCGGGATCGAATGAGCAGTTCTTC. It is translated as CSVIPGSNEQFF.

This clone appeared a single time. The chain joins TRBV11-2 to TRBJ1-1; tentatively, D is TRBD1 (5 bases). Trimming cost V 5 bases and J 3 bases, with 13 bases left between them. The CDR3 loop spans 14 amino acids. Germline V gene data show CDR1 as SGHAT and CDR2 as FQNNGV. The CDR3 loop reads CASSTQTVYTEAFF. In DNA, the CDR3 is TGTGCCAGCAGCACCCAGACAGTATACACTGAAGCTTTCTTT.

This chain connects TRBV10-3 to TRBJ1-2; weak D call: TRBD1 (5 bases). CDR1 ENHRY and CDR2 SYGVKD come from the germline V gene. The CDR3 covers 12 residues. V shed 10 bases and J shed 3 bases, with 12 bases lying between them. Here the CDR3 reads CATRQNDYGYTF. For the CDR3, the DNA is TGTGCCACCAGACAGAACGACTATGGCTACACCTTC.

The chain employs TRBV6-6 and TRBJ2-1; D remains unclear. CDR1 is MNHNY, CDR2 SVGAGI, per germline (reference sequence). Trimming took off 5 bases at V and 0 bases at J, with 11 bases between the two ends. The CDR3 spans 15 residues. The CDR3 DNA is TGTGCCAGCAGTAACGGGCAAAGCTCCTACAATGAGCAGTTCTTC. This encodes CASSNGQSSYNEQFF.

For this clone: This same CDR3 is encoded by further DNA sequences in the sample. The chain employs TRBV7-2 and TRBJ2-2; D ambiguous. CDR1 SGHTA and CDR2 FQGNSA come from the germline V gene. This CDR3 is built from 13 residues. V was pared by 1 base and J by 6 bases, with 6 bases between. In nucleotides, the CDR3 is TGTGCCAGCAGCTTAGGTTGGGCCGGGGAGCTGTTTTTT. It specifies CASSLGWAGELFF.

The chain links TRBV28 to TRBJ2-5; D perhaps matches TRBD2 (6 bases). V was trimmed by 6 bases and J by 7 bases, leaving 15 bases between them. This CDR3 comprises 13 residues. Per the germline V gene, CDR1 is MDHEN and CDR2 is SYDVKM. CDR3 in DNA: TGTGCCAGCAGCCCGGGACTCCCTGGGACCCAGTACTTC. Translated, it gives CASSPGLPGTQYF. The whole variable domain, filled in from reference TRBV28 and TRBJ2-5, reads DVKVTQSSRYLVKRTGEKVFLECVQDMDHENMFWYRQDPGLGLRLIYFSYDVKMKEKGDIPEGYSVSREKKERFSLILESASTNQTSMYLCASSPGLPGTQYFGPGTRLLVL.

The chain couples TRBV7-2 to TRBJ2-5, with D uncertain. The CDR3 is made up of 13 amino acids. V was shortened by 3 bases and J by 4 bases, with 9 bases between the two germline ends. Germline values: CDR1 SGHTA, CDR2 FQGNSA. The CDR3 sequence: CASSLFPVETQYF. Here the CDR3 DNA reads TGTGCCAGCAGCTTGTTTCCCGTAGAGACCCAGTACTTC.

The CDR3 loop reads CASSEWTGESEKLFF. The DNA for the CDR3 is TGTGCCAGCAGCGAATGGACAGGGGAGTCTGAAAAACTGTTTTTT. V and J are TRBV5-5 and TRBJ1-4; 9 bases map to TRBD1. The CDR3 contains 15 residues. Germline CDR1 and CDR2: SGHKS and YYEKEE (reference sequence). Trimming cost V 4 bases and J 7 bases; bases outside gene matches: 8.

The chain is built from TRBV7-2 and TRBJ2-3, with D hard to call. The CDR3 is 14 residues long. Per the germline V gene, CDR1 is SGHTA and CDR2 is FQGNSA. Between the trimmed V and J ends, which lost 5 bases and 4 bases, there was a span of 13 bases. This CDR3 reads CASSLNRASDTQYF. DNA of the CDR3: TGTGCCAGCAGCCTAAACCGGGCGTCAGATACGCAGTATTTT.

The chain is built from TRBV28 and TRBJ2-5; 8 nucleotides align to TRBD2. The V segment lost 6 bases and the J segment 5 bases; nucleotides outside the gene matches: 11. CDR1 is MDHEN and CDR2 is SYDVKM in the germline V gene. The CDR3 consists of 15 residues. The CDR3 here is CASSSPGLGGETQYF. The CDR3 DNA reads as TGTGCCAGCAGCTCACCGGGACTAGGAGGCGAGACCCAGTACTTC.

The genes are TRBV7-8 and TRBJ1-2, with D perhaps TRBD1 (5 bases). The CDR3 consists of 15 residues. The V gene's germline CDR1 is SGHVS and CDR2 FQNEAQ. Deletions cut 1 base from V and 8 bases from J, with 17 bases between. CDR3 protein: CASSLVETGTFGYTF. The CDR3 coding sequence is TGTGCCAGCAGCTTAGTAGAGACGGGGACCTTCGGCTACACCTTC.

This rearrangement joins TRBV2 to TRBJ2-7, with 13 bases aligning to TRBD2. The CDR3 is 17 amino acids. The ends lost 3 bases at V and 2 bases at J; junction bases unmatched: 7. The germline V gene encodes CDR1 SNHLY and CDR2 FYNNEI. In nucleotides, the CDR3 is TGTGCCAGCAGTGAGCAGCGAGGACTAGCGGGGGCCTACGAGCAGTACTTC. This encodes CASSEQRGLAGAYEQYF.

In this sample, this clone turned up once. The same CDR3 also results from other DNA sequences found in this sample. J is TRBJ2-1 and V is TRBV6-1; the D is unclear. Germline loops: CDR1 MNHNS, CDR2 SASEGT. Deletions cut 3 bases from V and 6 bases from J, with 0 bases between. The CDR3 is 10 residues long. CDR3 DNA: TGTGCCAGCAGTGACAATGAGCAGTTCTTC. Translated: CASSDNEQFF.

The chain links TRBV2 to TRBJ1-1; D is unclear. The V gene lost 3 bases and the J gene lost 5 bases, with 22 bases spanning the gap. The germline gives CDR1 SNHLY, CDR2 FYNNEI. The CDR3 runs 17 residues. CDR3 in amino acids: CASSDLDLWGVPTEAFF. The CDR3 coding sequence is TGTGCCAGCAGTGATTTGGATTTGTGGGGTGTGCCAACTGAAGCTTTCTTT.